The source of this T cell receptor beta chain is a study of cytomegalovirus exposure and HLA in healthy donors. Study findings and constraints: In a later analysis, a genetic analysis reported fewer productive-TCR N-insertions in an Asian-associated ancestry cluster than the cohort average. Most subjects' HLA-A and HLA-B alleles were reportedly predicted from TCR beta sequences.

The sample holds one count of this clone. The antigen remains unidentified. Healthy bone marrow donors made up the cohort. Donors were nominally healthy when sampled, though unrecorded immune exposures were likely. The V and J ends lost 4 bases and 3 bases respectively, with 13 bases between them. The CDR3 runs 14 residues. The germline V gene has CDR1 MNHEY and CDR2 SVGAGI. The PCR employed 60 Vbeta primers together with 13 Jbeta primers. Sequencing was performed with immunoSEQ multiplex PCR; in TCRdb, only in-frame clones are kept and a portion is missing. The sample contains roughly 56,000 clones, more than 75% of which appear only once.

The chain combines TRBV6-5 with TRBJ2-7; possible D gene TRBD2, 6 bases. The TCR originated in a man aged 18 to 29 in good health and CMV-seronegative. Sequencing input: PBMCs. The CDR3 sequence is CASSSGGGVYEQYF. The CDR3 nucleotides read TGTGCCAGCAGTTCCGGAGGCGGGGTCTACGAGCAGTACTTC.